This is a list of T cell receptor beta chains from one sample in a study of identical twins. TCRdb independently ran MiXCR on the 5' RACE reads; one entry per CDR3 protein. The sample consists of 700,000 or so distinct CDR3 sequences, around 8.3% of them appearing once. The same specimen was also included in a second study, on yellow fever vaccine responses in identical twins.

Input material: PBMCs. All receptors come from a woman younger than 30 in good health. The CDR3 runs from the conserved cysteine through the conserved F or W. A D gene is named only where the DNA matches it firmly. Not all rows give a size; the values are once, few, many and, for expanded clones, a class.

J: TRBJ2-1; size: -; V: TRBV7-8; D: TRBD2; DNA: TGTGCCAGCAGCTTAGTAATAGGGACTAGCAATCGACGGTTCTTC; CDR3: CASSLVIGTSNRRFF
J: TRBJ2-1; size: many; V: TRBV7-9; D: TRBD2; DNA: TGTGCCAGCAGCTTAGGGCGGGGGGAGCAGTTCTTC; CDR3: CASSLGRGEQFF
J: TRBJ1-1; size: -; V: TRBV4-2; D: TRBD1; DNA: TGTGCCAGCAGCCAGGCAGGACAGGGCCTCACTGAAGCTTTCTTT; CDR3: CASSQAGQGLTEAFF
J: TRBJ2-1; size: few; V: TRBV24-1; D: TRBD2; DNA: TGTGCCACCAGTGATATGGGACTAGCGGGAGGCAATGAGCAGTTCTTC; CDR3: CATSDMGLAGGNEQFF
J: TRBJ2-7; size: -; V: TRBV20-1; D: -; DNA: TGCAGTGCCCCCTTCCGGGACCTCACCTACGAGCAGTACTTC; CDR3: CSAPFRDLTYEQYF
J: TRBJ1-1; size: many; V: TRBV9; D: -; DNA: TGTGCCAGCAGCGTAGGATACACTGAAGCTTTCTTT; CDR3: CASSVGYTEAFF
J: TRBJ2-1; size: many; V: TRBV28; D: -; DNA: TGTGCCAGCAGTTTGCCTGGACAGAAAAACAATGAGCAGTTCTTC; CDR3: CASSLPGQKNNEQFF
J: TRBJ2-1; size: -; V: TRBV7-2; D: -; DNA: TGTGCCAGCAGTCCCAGCGTGGGAGAGCAGTTCTTC; CDR3: CASSPSVGEQFF
J: TRBJ2-1; size: -; V: TRBV9; D: TRBD2; DNA: TGTGCCAGCAGCACCGGGACTAGCGATACAGCTGAGCAGTTCTTC; CDR3: CASSTGTSDTAEQFF
J: TRBJ1-2; size: once; V: TRBV28; D: -; DNA: TGTGCCAGCAGTCTCCCAGGCGCGAGACATGGGTTTGGCTACACCTTC; CDR3: CASSLPGARHGFGYTF
J: TRBJ1-2; size: few; V: TRBV12-3/TRBV12-4; D: -; DNA: TGTGCCAGCAGTATAAGGGCGGACTCAAGTTATGGCTACACCTTC; CDR3: CASSIRADSSYGYTF
J: TRBJ1-4; size: -; V: TRBV7-9; D: -; DNA: TGTGCCAGCATGCCGCCCGATAATGAAAAACTGTTTTTT; CDR3: CASMPPDNEKLFF
J: TRBJ2-7; size: -; V: TRBV7-9; D: TRBD1; DNA: TGTGCCAGCAGGCAGACCCGGGACAGGGGAAGCTCCTACGAGCAGTACTTC; CDR3: CASRQTRDRGSSYEQYF
J: TRBJ2-7; size: -; V: TRBV10-3; D: -; DNA: TGTGCCATCAGTGAAGGTTTGGGGGAGAGGTCCTACGAGCAGTACTTC; CDR3: CAISEGLGERSYEQYF
J: TRBJ2-5; size: -; V: TRBV7-8; D: -; DNA: TGTGCCAGCAGCTTAGTTTACAATCCCCGGGGGGAGACCCAGTACTTC; CDR3: CASSLVYNPRGETQYF
J: TRBJ1-2; size: many; V: TRBV28; D: TRBD1; DNA: TGTGCCAGCCGGGACAGAGCTAACTATGGCTACACCTTC; CDR3: CASRDRANYGYTF
J: TRBJ2-2; size: many; V: TRBV5-1; D: TRBD2; DNA: TGCGCCAGCAGCAAAACACCGGGACTAGGAATGAACACCGGGGAGCTGTTTTTT; CDR3: CASSKTPGLGMNTGELFF
J: TRBJ2-1; size: -; V: TRBV7-9; D: -; DNA: TGTGCCAGCAGCCCCCAGGCGAATGAGCAGTTCTTC; CDR3: CASSPQANEQFF
J: TRBJ1-2; size: few; V: TRBV29-1; D: -; DNA: TGCAGCGTTGGGAGGGCCGATGGCTACACCTTC; CDR3: CSVGRADGYTF
J: TRBJ2-5; size: many; V: TRBV29-1; D: -; DNA: TGCAGCGTTGAAGGTGCCAGGGGAGAGACCCAGTACTTC; CDR3: CSVEGARGETQYF
J: TRBJ2-5; size: many; V: TRBV27; D: -; DNA: TGTGCCAGCAGTTTGGGACAAACCGACCAAGAGACCCAGTACTTC; CDR3: CASSLGQTDQETQYF
J: TRBJ2-2; size: -; V: TRBV3-1; D: -; DNA: TGTGCCAGCAGCCTCCTGTGGGGCGGGAAGAGGACCGGGGAGCTGTTTTTT; CDR3: CASSLLWGGKRTGELFF
J: TRBJ1-2; size: many; V: TRBV5-1; D: -; DNA: TGCGCCAGCAGCTTGGTTACCGGAGGGGGCTACACCTTC; CDR3: CASSLVTGGGYTF
J: TRBJ1-2; size: -; V: TRBV25-1; D: -; DNA: TGTGCCAGCAGTGAAAGAGGGGGAGTGAACTATGGCTACACCTTC; CDR3: CASSERGGVNYGYTF
J: TRBJ1-5; size: few; V: TRBV20-1; D: -; DNA: TGCAGTGCTAGTACCGAATATAGCAATCAGCCCCAGCATTTT; CDR3: CSASTEYSNQPQHF
J: TRBJ2-1; size: -; V: TRBV29-1; D: -; DNA: TGCAGCGTTGCTAGGATCGGGTCCTACAATGAGCAGTTCTTC; CDR3: CSVARIGSYNEQFF
J: TRBJ2-1; size: -; V: TRBV6-1; D: -; DNA: TGTGCCAGCAGAGAATACTACAATGAGCAGTTCTTC; CDR3: CASREYYNEQFF
J: TRBJ1-1; size: many; V: TRBV27; D: TRBD1; DNA: TGTGCCAGCAGGGCGAGGACAGGACGGATTATGAACACTGAAGCTTTCTTT; CDR3: CASRARTGRIMNTEAFF
J: TRBJ2-7; size: -; V: TRBV20-1; D: TRBD2; DNA: TGCAGTGCGCATTCCGGGACTAGCGGGAAAGACGAGCAGTACTTC; CDR3: CSAHSGTSGKDEQYF
J: TRBJ1-2; size: -; V: TRBV27; D: -; DNA: TGTGCCAGCAGTCCCCAGCTAGCCAACTATGGCTACACCTTC; CDR3: CASSPQLANYGYTF
J: TRBJ1-1; size: many; V: TRBV7-9; D: TRBD1; DNA: TGTGCCAGCAGCTCTAAGGGGACAGGGCCCACTGAAGCTTTCTTT; CDR3: CASSSKGTGPTEAFF
J: TRBJ2-1; size: -; V: TRBV19; D: -; DNA: TGTGCCAGCCTTCCGGGACACCCGACGGGTGAGCAGTTCTTC; CDR3: CASLPGHPTGEQFF
J: TRBJ2-7; size: -; V: TRBV28; D: TRBD1; DNA: TGTGCCAGCAGTTCGGACAGGTACAACGAGCAGTACTTC; CDR3: CASSSDRYNEQYF
J: TRBJ2-5; size: once; V: TRBV15; D: TRBD2; DNA: TGTGCCACCAGCAGAGACGGGAGGCAAGAGACCCAGTACTTC; CDR3: CATSRDGRQETQYF
J: TRBJ2-7; size: -; V: TRBV4-3; D: TRBD2; DNA: TGCGCCAGCAGCCAGGGACTAGCGGGAGGAGACGAGCAGTACTTC; CDR3: CASSQGLAGGDEQYF
J: TRBJ2-1; size: few; V: TRBV4-3; D: TRBD2; DNA: TGCGCCAGCACCACGGGACTAGCGGCTGGTAATGAGCAGTTCTTC; CDR3: CASTTGLAAGNEQFF
J: TRBJ2-1; size: few; V: TRBV28; D: TRBD1; DNA: TGTGCCAGCAGCACAGGGGGTAGCTCCTACAATGAGCAGTTCTTC; CDR3: CASSTGGSSYNEQFF
J: TRBJ2-7; size: few; V: TRBV12-3/TRBV12-4; D: TRBD1; DNA: TGTGCCAGCAGTGCGGGACAGGTTATGGAGGAGTACTTC; CDR3: CASSAGQVMEEYF
J: TRBJ2-7; size: -; V: TRBV28; D: -; DNA: TGTGCCAGCAGTTTTGGGGGTCTATGGGAGCAGTACTTC; CDR3: CASSFGGLWEQYF
J: TRBJ2-2; size: many; V: TRBV20-1; D: -; DNA: TGCAGAGCCACTATGGGCTTACGCGACACCGGGGAGCTGTTTTTT; CDR3: CRATMGLRDTGELFF
J: TRBJ2-1; size: few; V: TRBV29-1; D: -; DNA: TGCAGCGTCGACGGGACTTCATACAATGAGCAGTTCTTC; CDR3: CSVDGTSYNEQFF
J: TRBJ2-7; size: few; V: TRBV6-1; D: TRBD1; DNA: TGTGCCAGCAGTGGACAGGGGGCGCATCTAGGAGAGCAGTACTTC; CDR3: CASSGQGAHLGEQYF